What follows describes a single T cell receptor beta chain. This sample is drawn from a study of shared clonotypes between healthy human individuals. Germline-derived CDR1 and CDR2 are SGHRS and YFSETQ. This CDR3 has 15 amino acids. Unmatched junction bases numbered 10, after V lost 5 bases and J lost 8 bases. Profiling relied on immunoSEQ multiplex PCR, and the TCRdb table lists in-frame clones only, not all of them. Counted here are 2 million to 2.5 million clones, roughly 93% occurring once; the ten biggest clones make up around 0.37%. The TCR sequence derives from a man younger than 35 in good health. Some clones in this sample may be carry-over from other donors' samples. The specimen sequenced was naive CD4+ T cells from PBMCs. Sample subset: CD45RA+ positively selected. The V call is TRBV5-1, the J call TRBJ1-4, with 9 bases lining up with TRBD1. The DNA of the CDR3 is TGCGCCAGCAGGGAAGGACAGGGGCTGGGAGAAAAACTGTTTTTT. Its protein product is CASREGQGLGEKLFF.